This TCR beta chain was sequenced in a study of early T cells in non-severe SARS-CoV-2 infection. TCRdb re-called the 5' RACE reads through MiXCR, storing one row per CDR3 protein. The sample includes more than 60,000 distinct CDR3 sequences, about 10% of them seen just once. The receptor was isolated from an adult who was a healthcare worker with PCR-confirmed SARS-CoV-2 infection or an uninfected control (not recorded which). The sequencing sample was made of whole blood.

For the CDR3, the DNA is TGCAGTGCTAGACTTACTCTCGGACTAGCGGACTCCAACACCGGGGAGCTGTTTTTT. Encoded protein: CSARLTLGLADSNTGELFF. The chain combines TRBV20-1 with TRBJ2-2; TRBD2 matches 10 bases. The CDR3 length is 19 residues. J was trimmed by 2 bases and V by 2 bases; bases with no gene match: 14. The germline V gene has CDR1 DFQATT and CDR2 SNEGSKA (reference sequence).